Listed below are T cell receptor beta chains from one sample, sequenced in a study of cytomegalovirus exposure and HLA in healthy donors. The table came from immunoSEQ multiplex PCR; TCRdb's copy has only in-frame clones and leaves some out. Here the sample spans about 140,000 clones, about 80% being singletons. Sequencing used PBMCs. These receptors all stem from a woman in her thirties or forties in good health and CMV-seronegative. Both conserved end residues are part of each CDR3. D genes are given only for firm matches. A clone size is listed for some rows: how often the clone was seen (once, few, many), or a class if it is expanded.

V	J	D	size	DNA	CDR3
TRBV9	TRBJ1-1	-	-	TGTGCCAGCAGCGTAGACAGGGCCTGGTCGCCGACGGCTTTCTTT	CASSVDRAWSPTAFF
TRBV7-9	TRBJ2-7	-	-	TGTGCCAGCACGTTTACCACTGTTACCTACGAGCAGTACTTC	CASTFTTVTYEQYF
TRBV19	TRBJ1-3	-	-	TGTGCCAGTAGTCCGACGGTGCTCGGGGGAAACACCATATATTTT	CASSPTVLGGNTIYF
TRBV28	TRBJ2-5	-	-	TGTGCCAGCAGCCAGGACAGTCCTCTGTCCCAGTACTTC	CASSQDSPLSQYF
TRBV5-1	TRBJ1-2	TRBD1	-	TGCGCCAGCAGCGGAATGGACAGGGCGTCTGGCTACACCTTC	CASSGMDRASGYTF
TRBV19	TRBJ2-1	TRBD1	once	TGTGCCAGTAGTATTGGGACAGCGCCCTACAATGAGCAGTTCTTC	CASSIGTAPYNEQFF
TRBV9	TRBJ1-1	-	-	TGTGCCAGCAGTGTAACAGGGACGGAAACTTTCTTT	CASSVTGTETFF
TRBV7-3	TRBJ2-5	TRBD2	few	TGTGCCAGCAGCTCCGCTGGACTAGCAAAGGCGACCCAGTACTTC	CASSSAGLAKATQYF
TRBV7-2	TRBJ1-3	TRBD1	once	TGTGCCAGCAGCTTACGAACAGGGGGCCTTATCTCTGGAAACACCATATATTTT	CASSLRTGGLISGNTIYF
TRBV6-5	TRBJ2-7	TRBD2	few	TGTGCCAGCAGCGGACTAGCGGCTCTCTCCTACGAGCAGTACTTC	CASSGLAALSYEQYF
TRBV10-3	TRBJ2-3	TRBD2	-	TGTGCCACGCGGACTAGCGGGAGGGTTTTCACAGATACGCAGTATTTT	CATRTSGRVFTDTQYF
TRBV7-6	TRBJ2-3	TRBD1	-	TGTGCCAGCAGCGTCCGGGACAGGGGGCCAGATACGCAGTATTTT	CASSVRDRGPDTQYF
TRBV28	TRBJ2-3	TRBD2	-	TGTGCCAGCAGATGGCCTAGCGGGAGGACAGATACGCAGTATTTT	CASRWPSGRTDTQYF
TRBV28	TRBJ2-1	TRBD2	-	TGTGCCAGCAGTTTGGAACTAGCGGGCAGACATGTTGACTACAATGAGCAGTTCTTC	CASSLELAGRHVDYNEQFF
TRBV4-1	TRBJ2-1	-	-	TGCGCCAGCAGCCATTCCGACACCTTCAATGAGCAGTTCTTC	CASSHSDTFNEQFF
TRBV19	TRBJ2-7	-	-	TGTGCCAGTAGTATTGACACACTCCGGTACGAGCAGTACTTC	CASSIDTLRYEQYF
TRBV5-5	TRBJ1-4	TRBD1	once	TGTGCCAGCAGCCCAAGACAGGGATGGAGTACTAATGAAAAACTGTTTTTT	CASSPRQGWSTNEKLFF
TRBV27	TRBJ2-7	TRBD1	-	TGTGCCAGCACCCCATATGGGACAGGTCACTACGAGCAGTACTTC	CASTPYGTGHYEQYF
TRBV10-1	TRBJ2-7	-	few	TGCGCCAACAAGGGGAGGGGGACCAACTCCTACGAGCAGTACTTC	CANKGRGTNSYEQYF
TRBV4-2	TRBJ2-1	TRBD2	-	TGTGCCAGCAGCCCTGTCGGACTAGCGGGAGTGAATGAGCAGTTCTTC	CASSPVGLAGVNEQFF
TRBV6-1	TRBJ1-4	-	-	TGTGCCAGCATCCCCGCCCCGACAGGTGAAAAACTGTTTTTT	CASIPAPTGEKLFF
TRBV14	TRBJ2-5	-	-	TGTGCCAGCAGCCAAGATAGGAGGGACGGCCAAGAGACCCAGTACTTC	CASSQDRRDGQETQYF
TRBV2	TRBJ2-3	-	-	TGTGCCAGCAGTGATTCGAGCCCCACAGATACGCAGTATTTT	CASSDSSPTDTQYF
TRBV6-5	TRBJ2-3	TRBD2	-	TGTGCCAGCAGTTACTCGATTCCTAGCGGGACAGATACGCAGTATTTT	CASSYSIPSGTDTQYF
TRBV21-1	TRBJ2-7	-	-	TGTGCCAGCAGCAAAGGGCTAGCGGGAGAGTACGAGCAGTACTTC	CASSKGLAGEYEQYF
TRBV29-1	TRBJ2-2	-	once	TGCAGCGCTGGGCCCCCGACCGGGGAGCTGTTTTTT	CSAGPPTGELFF
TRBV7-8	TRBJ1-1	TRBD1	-	TGTGCCAGCAGCTTAGGGTCAGGGGGCGACGGCACTGAAGCTTTCTTT	CASSLGSGGDGTEAFF
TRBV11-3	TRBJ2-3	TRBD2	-	TGTGCCAGCAGCACACGACTTGCGGGGGACTCGGGAGATACGCAGTATTTT	CASSTRLAGDSGDTQYF
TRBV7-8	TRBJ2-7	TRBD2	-	TGTGCCAGCAGCTTAAACCGAGAGATTGGGGGGAGGGACGGAGAGCAGTACTTC	CASSLNREIGGRDGEQYF
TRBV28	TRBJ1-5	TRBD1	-	TGTGCCAGCAGAACAGGGGGCGTAGGCAATCAGCCCCAGCATTTT	CASRTGGVGNQPQHF